This T cell receptor (beta chain) was found in a study of shared clonotypes between healthy human individuals. With respect to this clone: Its antigen is currently unknown.

Study conclusions and caveats: As a rule, naive subsets had a larger estimated richness than memory subsets. Some naive CD4 clonotypes, roughly 5%, turned up in common across four donors. Relative to their counterparts shared across all four donors, non-shared clonotypes exhibited diminished generation probabilities.

Germline CDR1 reads MNHEY; CDR2 reads SVGAGI. The J segment lost 7 bases and the V segment lost 5 bases, leaving 6 bases of the junction unmatched. There are 13 residues in the CDR3. The table came from immunoSEQ multiplex PCR; TCRdb's copy has only in-frame clones and leaves some out. The data contain roughly 2.4 million clones, around 95% of them singletons. The V gene is TRBV6-5, the J gene TRBJ1-2; 8 nucleotides match TRBD1. The source of this sequence is a man aged 18 to 30 in good health. Sequencing used naive CD4+ T cells sorted from blood. Subset in this sample: CD45RA+ positively selected. The CDR3 loop is CASSLGQGRGYTF. The CDR3 DNA reads TGTGCCAGCAGTCTAGGACAGGGCCGTGGCTACACCTTC.